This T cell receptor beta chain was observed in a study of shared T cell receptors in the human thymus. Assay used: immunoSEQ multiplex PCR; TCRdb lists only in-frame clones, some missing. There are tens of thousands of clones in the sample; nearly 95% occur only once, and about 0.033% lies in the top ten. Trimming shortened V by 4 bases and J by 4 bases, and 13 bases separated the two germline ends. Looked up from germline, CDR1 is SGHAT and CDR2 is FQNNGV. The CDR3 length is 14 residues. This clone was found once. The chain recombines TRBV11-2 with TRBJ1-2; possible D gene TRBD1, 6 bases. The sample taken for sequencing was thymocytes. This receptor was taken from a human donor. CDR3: CASSCRTEPYGYTF. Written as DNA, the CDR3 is TGTGCCAGCAGCTGCAGGACAGAGCCCTATGGCTACACCTTC.